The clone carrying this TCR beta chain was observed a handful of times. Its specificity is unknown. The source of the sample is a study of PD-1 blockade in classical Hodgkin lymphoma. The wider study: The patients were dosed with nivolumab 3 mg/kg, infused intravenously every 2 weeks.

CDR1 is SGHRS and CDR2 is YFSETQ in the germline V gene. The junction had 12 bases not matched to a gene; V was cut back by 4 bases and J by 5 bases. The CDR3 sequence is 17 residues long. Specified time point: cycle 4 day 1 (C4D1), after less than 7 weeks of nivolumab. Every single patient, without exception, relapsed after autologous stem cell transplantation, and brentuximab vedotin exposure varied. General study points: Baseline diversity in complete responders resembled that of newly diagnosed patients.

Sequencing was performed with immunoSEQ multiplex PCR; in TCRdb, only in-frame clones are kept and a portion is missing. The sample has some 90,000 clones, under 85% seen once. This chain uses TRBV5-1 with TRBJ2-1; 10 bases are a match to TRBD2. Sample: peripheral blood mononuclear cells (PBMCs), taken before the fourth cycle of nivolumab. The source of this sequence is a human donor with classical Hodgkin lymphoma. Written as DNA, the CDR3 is TGCGCCAGCAGCGACAAGCGGGAGGGCCGAATCCACAATGAGCAGTTCTTC. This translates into CASSDKREGRIHNEQFF. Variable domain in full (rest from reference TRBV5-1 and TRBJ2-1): KAGVTQTPRYLIKTRGQQVTLSCSPISGHRSVSWYQQTPGQGLQFLFEYFSETQRNKGNFPGRFSGRQFSNSRSEMNVSTLELGDSALYLCASSDKREGRIHNEQFFGPGTRLTVL.